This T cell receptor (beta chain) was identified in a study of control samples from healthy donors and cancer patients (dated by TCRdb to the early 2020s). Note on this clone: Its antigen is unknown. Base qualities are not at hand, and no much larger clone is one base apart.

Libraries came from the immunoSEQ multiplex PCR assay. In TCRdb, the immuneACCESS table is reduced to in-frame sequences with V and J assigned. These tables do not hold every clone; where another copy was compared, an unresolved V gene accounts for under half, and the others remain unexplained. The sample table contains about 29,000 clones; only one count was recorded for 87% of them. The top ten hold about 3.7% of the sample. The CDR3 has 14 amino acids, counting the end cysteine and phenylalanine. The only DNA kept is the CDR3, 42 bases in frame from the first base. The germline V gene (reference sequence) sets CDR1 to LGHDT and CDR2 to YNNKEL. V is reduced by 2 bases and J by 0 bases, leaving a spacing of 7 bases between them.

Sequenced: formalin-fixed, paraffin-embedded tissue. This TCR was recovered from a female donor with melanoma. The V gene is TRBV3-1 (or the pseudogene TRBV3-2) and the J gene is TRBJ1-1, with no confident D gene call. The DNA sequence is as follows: TGTGCCAGCAGCCAACCGAGACTGAACACTGAAGCTTTCTTT. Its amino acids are CASSQPRLNTEAFF.